These 25 T cell receptor beta chains share one sample of origin, sequenced in a study of blood T cell repertoires in COVID-19. Only in-frame clones appear in the TCRdb table, and some are missing; sequencing was by immunoSEQ multiplex PCR. This table has just under 150,000 clones, around nine tenths appearing once. The sequencing sample was made of peripheral blood. Receptor source: a human donor in a cohort sampled during active COVID-19.

About this clone: Other nucleotide sequences from this sample produce the same CDR3. The rearrangement uses TRBV18 and TRBJ2-5; TRBD2 matches at 10 bases. Germline CDR1 KGHSH, CDR2 LQKENI. The CDR3 has 16 residues. V dropped 1 base and J dropped 2; count of bases not matched to a gene: 4. CDR3 nucleotide sequence: TGTGCCAGCTCACCACTGTTAGCGGGGGGTCAAGAGACCCAGTACTTC. This encodes CASSPLLAGGQETQYF. The variable domain in full, completed from reference TRBV18 and TRBJ2-5, reads NAGVMQNPRHLVRRRGQEARLRCSPMKGHSHVYWYRQLPEEGLKFMVYLQKENIIDESGMPKERFSAEFPKEGPSILRIQQVVRGDSAAYFCASSPLLAGGQETQYFGPGTRLLVL.

This clone was detected only a few times. V gene TRBV6-5 combines with J gene TRBJ1-4; weak D call: TRBD1 (5 bases). CDR3 length: 14 amino acids. With 7 bases removed from V and 4 bases from J, the gap between germline ends came to 13 bases. The V gene's germline CDR1 is MNHEY and CDR2 SVGAGI. Here the CDR3 reads CASKKGADNEKLFF. The CDR3 nucleotides read TGTGCCAGCAAGAAAGGGGCAGATAATGAAAAACTGTTTTTT.

The J gene is TRBJ1-4, the V gene TRBV18, with D possibly matching TRBD1 (5 bases). Germline lookup yields CDR1 KGHSH and CDR2 LQKENI. The CDR3 has 14 amino acids. V was trimmed by 0 bases and J by 8 bases, leaving 10 bases between them. CDR3 DNA sequence: TGTGCCAGCTCACCACCGGGGGACTCAGAAAAACTGTTTTTT. As protein: CASSPPGDSEKLFF.

V and J are TRBV14 and TRBJ1-1, with D possibly matching TRBD1 (6 bases). Deletions cut 2 bases from V and 1 base from J, with 11 bases between. The germline CDR1 and CDR2 sequences are SGHDN and FVKESK. This CDR3 is built from 15 residues. DNA for the CDR3: TGTGCCAGCAGCCAATTTGCAGGGGCGAACACTGAAGCTTTCTTT. The encoded protein is CASSQFAGANTEAFF. The full variable domain, in which reference TRBV14 and TRBJ1-1 provide the parts outside the CDR3, is EAGVTQFPSHSVIEKGQTVTLRCDPISGHDNLYWYRRVMGKEIKFLLHFVKESKQDESGMPNNRFLAERTGGTYSTLKVQPAELEDSGVYFCASSQFAGANTEAFFGQGTRLTVV.

Turning to this clone: Distinct nucleotide sequences in the sample also encode this CDR3. V is TRBV9 and J is TRBJ2-5, with TRBD2 identical over 16 bases. Germline V gene lookup returns CDR1 SGDLS and CDR2 YYNGEE. This CDR3 has 17 amino acids. V shed 2 bases, J shed 3 bases, and the junction held 4 bases outside the gene matches. CDR3 in amino acids: CASSVGTSGGAEETQYF. CDR3 sequence (DNA): TGTGCCAGCAGCGTTGGGACTAGCGGGGGGGCGGAAGAGACCCAGTACTTC. Using reference TRBV9 and TRBJ2-5 for the parts outside the CDR3, the full variable domain is DSGVTQTPKHLITATGQRVTLRCSPRSGDLSVYWYQQSLDQGLQFLIQYYNGEERAKGNILERFSAQQFPDLHSELNLSSLELGDSALYFCASSVGTSGGAEETQYFGPGTRLLVL.

The chain has TRBV19 and TRBJ1-2, with TRBD1 matching over 9 bases. Germline trimming cut 9 bases from V and 7 bases from J; bases unmatched to any gene: 9. There are 13 residues in the CDR3. Germline V gene data show CDR1 as LNHDA and CDR2 as SQIVND (reference sequence). CDR3 loop: CASKIQGAVGYTF. The CDR3 DNA is TGTGCCAGCAAAATACAGGGGGCAGTTGGCTACACCTTC.

The count of this clone is one. J is TRBJ1-4 and V is TRBV6-1, with D perhaps TRBD1 (5 bases). Trimming cost V 2 bases and J 3 bases, with 13 bases left between them. The CDR3 totals 16 residues. Germline-derived CDR1 and CDR2 are MNHNS and SASEGT. In DNA form, the CDR3 reads TGTGCCAGCAGTGAACAGGGTGCAGCTGCTAATGAAAAACTGTTTTTT. This translates into CASSEQGAAANEKLFF.

The gene calls are TRBV7-8 and TRBJ2-7; D ambiguous. Trimming took off 0 bases at V and 0 bases at J, with 6 bases between the two ends. Germline V lookup: CDR1 SGHVS, CDR2 FQNEAQ. The CDR3 totals 14 residues. The CDR3 region is CASSLAIYSYEQYF. The DNA for the CDR3 is TGTGCCAGCAGCTTAGCGATCTACTCCTACGAGCAGTACTTC.

The chain is built from TRBV29-1 and TRBJ2-3, with a tentative D call TRBD2 (6 bases). V was cut by 7 bases and J by 3 bases, with 23 bases left in between. The CDR3 length is 16 residues. Germline CDR1 is SQVTM and CDR2 is ANQGSEA. The CDR3 bases are TGCAGCGCCCAACGACCGGGAGTTGGGGGTACAGATACGCAGTATTTT. Translating it yields CSAQRPGVGGTDTQYF.

This chain uses TRBV2 with TRBJ2-3; 10 nucleotides line up with TRBD2. The germline gives CDR1 SNHLY, CDR2 FYNNEI. With 7 bases clipped from V and 4 bases from J, the junction kept 2 bases outside the gene matches. The CDR3 extends over 13 amino acids. CDR3 nucleotide sequence: TGTGCCAGCAAAAGCGGGGGGGCAGATACGCAGTATTTT. This sequence encodes CASKSGGADTQYF.

The rearrangement joins TRBV5-1 to TRBJ1-2; TRBD1 aligns across 10 bases. This CDR3 region has 15 residues. After removal of 1 base from V and 2 bases from J, the junction contained 2 bases not matched to a gene. Looked up from germline, CDR1 is SGHRS and CDR2 is YFSETQ. CDR3 amino acids: CASSLPGQGNYGYTF. The CDR3 DNA reads TGCGCCAGCAGCTTGCCGGGACAGGGGAACTATGGCTACACCTTC.

The chain combines TRBV29-1 with TRBJ1-1; TRBD1 agrees at 7 bases. Trimming cost V 3 bases and J 4 bases; bases outside gene matches: 5. Germline loops: CDR1 SQVTM, CDR2 ANQGSEA. The CDR3 is 13 amino acids. The CDR3 reads CSVETGTGTEAFF. The CDR3 DNA is TGCAGCGTTGAGACAGGGACGGGCACTGAAGCTTTCTTT.

V and J are TRBV29-1 and TRBJ2-1, with a weak D call TRBD2 (6 bases). CDR3 length equals 13 residues. Germline loops: CDR1 SQVTM, CDR2 ANQGSEA. Trimming pared 3 bases from V and 9 bases from J, leaving 15 bases between. The CDR3 region is CSVEGPGEIEQFF. The CDR3 nucleotides are TGCAGCGTTGAGGGTCCGGGAGAGATTGAGCAGTTCTTC.

The rearrangement joins TRBV18 to TRBJ2-1; D is unresolved. This CDR3 has 12 residues. Deletions cut 1 base from V and 8 bases from J, with 6 bases between. Germline assignment: CDR1 KGHSH and CDR2 LQKENI. DNA of the CDR3: TGTGCCAGCTCACCACAGGCGGATGAGCAGTTCTTC. Translated: CASSPQADEQFF.

This clone appeared a single time. This chain uses TRBV5-6 with TRBJ1-1; 9 nucleotides line up with TRBD1. V gave up 6 bases and J gave up 3 bases; unmatched junction bases: 9. The CDR3 runs to 15 residues. Germline V gives CDR1 SGHDT, CDR2 YYEEEE. CDR3 amino acids: CASTGTGQMDTEAFF. CDR3 coding DNA: TGTGCCAGCACCGGGACAGGGCAGATGGACACTGAAGCTTTCTTT.

On this clone itself: Other DNA sequences in this specimen translate into the identical CDR3. The chain carries TRBV30 and TRBJ1-3; the match to TRBD1 covers 9 bases. This CDR3 has 14 amino acids. Germline V gene data show CDR1 as GTSNPN and CDR2 as SVGIG (reference sequence). V shed 2 bases and J 2 bases; nucleotides not matched to a gene: 1. The CDR3 is CAWSRTGAGNTIYF. The CDR3 nucleotides are TGTGCCTGGAGTCGGACAGGGGCTGGAAACACCATATATTTT.

This clone has a handful of counts. The chain has TRBV7-5 and TRBJ1-1; the table's D gene call, TRBD1, was not cross checked with the DNA. TRBV7-5 is a listed pseudogene. This CDR3 is 17 amino acids long. CDR3 DNA sequence: TGTGTCAGAAGCCTAAGTCCACAGGGGATGAATCTCACTGAAGCTTTCTTT. Amino acids: CVRSLSPQGMNLTEAFF.

The chain uses TRBV9 and TRBJ1-1; TRBD1 matches 9 bases. Germline trimming cut 0 bases from V and 4 bases from J; bases unmatched to any gene: 4. The CDR3 covers 15 residues. Per the germline V gene, CDR1 is SGDLS and CDR2 is YYNGEE. CDR3 DNA sequence: TGTGCCAGCAGCGTAGAGGGACAGGGATTCACTGAAGCTTTCTTT. Translated, it gives CASSVEGQGFTEAFF.

The chain links TRBV18 to TRBJ2-2, with 8 bases identical to TRBD2. The CDR3 is 16 residues long. Trimming took 1 base from V and 2 from J; bases not matched to a gene: 3. CDR1 is KGHSH, CDR2 LQKENI, per germline. The CDR3 region has the DNA TGTGCCAGCTCACCACTAGCGGGGCGAAACACCGGGGAGCTGTTTTTT. This sequence encodes CASSPLAGRNTGELFF.

The CDR3 DNA reads as TGTGCCAGCAGCTTAATTCCCCTCGTTGGCTACACCTTC. The encoded protein is CASSLIPLVGYTF. V usage is TRBV5-4 and J usage is TRBJ1-2; the D is unclear. The germline V gene encodes CDR1 SGHNT and CDR2 YYREEE (reference sequence). This CDR3 comprises 13 residues. The V end was cut by 2 bases, the J end by 7 bases, with 12 bases between.

The chain uses TRBV18 and TRBJ1-2; 9 bases map to TRBD1. CDR1 and CDR2 from the germline V gene are KGHSH and LQKENI. V lost 6 bases to trimming and J lost 3 bases; unmatched junction nucleotides: 14. The CDR3 runs to 17 residues. CDR3 region: CASSQYMTGGSHYGYTF. CDR3 coding DNA: TGTGCCAGCTCCCAATATATGACAGGGGGTTCCCACTATGGCTACACCTTC.

The V call is TRBV19, the J call TRBJ2-7, with D perhaps matching TRBD2 (5 bases). Germline CDR1 LNHDA, CDR2 SQIVND (reference sequence). This CDR3 is built from 14 residues. The germline V and J ends were trimmed by 4 bases and 3 bases, with 13 bases remaining between them. The CDR3 reads CASSTSPGSYEQYF. CDR3 DNA: TGTGCCAGTAGTACTTCTCCTGGGAGCTACGAGCAGTACTTC.

The chain carries TRBV10-3 and TRBJ2-3, with 7 bases matching TRBD2. CDR1 ENHRY and CDR2 SYGVKD come from the germline V gene. CDR3 length: 14 amino acids. V dropped 11 bases and J dropped 1; count of bases not matched to a gene: 9. CDR3 sequence (DNA): TGTGCCTGGGGGGGAATACCAGGCACAGATACGCAGTATTTT. This sequence encodes CAWGGIPGTDTQYF.

This chain connects TRBV2 to TRBJ1-2, with 7 bases matching TRBD1. The CDR3 has 15 amino acids. Germline values: CDR1 SNHLY, CDR2 FYNNEI. V lost 3 bases to trimming and J lost 8 bases; unmatched junction nucleotides: 12. CDR3 residues: CASSDLSAGGGGYTF. The CDR3 DNA follows: TGTGCCAGCAGTGATTTATCGGCAGGGGGAGGCGGCTACACCTTC.

J is TRBJ2-5 and V is TRBV12-3 or TRBV12-4, with D uncertain. The V end was cut by 1 base, the J end by 5 bases, with 8 bases between. CDR3 length equals 13 residues. DNA for the CDR3: TGTGCCAGCAGTTTAGAACTGCGGGAGACCCAGTACTTC. Residues: CASSLELRETQYF.